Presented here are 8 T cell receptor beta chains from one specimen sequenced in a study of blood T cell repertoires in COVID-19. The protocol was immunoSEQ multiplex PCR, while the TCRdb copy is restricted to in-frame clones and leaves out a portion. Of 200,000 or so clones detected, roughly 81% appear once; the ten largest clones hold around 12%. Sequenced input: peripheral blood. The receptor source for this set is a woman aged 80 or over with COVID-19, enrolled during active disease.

The CDR3 region has the DNA TGCAGCGCTACGAGCCACTATGGCTACACCTTC. The encoded protein is CSATSHYGYTF. V and J are TRBV29-1 and TRBJ1-2; D not certain. This CDR3 is 11 amino acids long. Germline V lookup: CDR1 SQVTM, CDR2 ANQGSEA. V lost 7 bases, J lost 3 bases, and 9 bases lay in between.

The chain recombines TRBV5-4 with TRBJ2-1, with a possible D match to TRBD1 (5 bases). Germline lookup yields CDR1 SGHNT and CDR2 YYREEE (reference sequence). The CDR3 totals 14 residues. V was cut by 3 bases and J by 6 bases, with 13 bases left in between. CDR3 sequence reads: CASSSADRLNEQFF. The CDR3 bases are TGTGCCAGCAGCTCGGCCGACAGACTCAATGAGCAGTTCTTC.

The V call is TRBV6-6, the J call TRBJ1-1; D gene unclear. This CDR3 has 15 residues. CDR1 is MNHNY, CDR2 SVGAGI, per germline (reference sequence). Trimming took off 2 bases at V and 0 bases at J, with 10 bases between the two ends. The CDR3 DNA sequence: TGTGCCAGCAGTTACAGCGTTTTTATGAACACTGAAGCTTTCTTT. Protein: CASSYSVFMNTEAFF.

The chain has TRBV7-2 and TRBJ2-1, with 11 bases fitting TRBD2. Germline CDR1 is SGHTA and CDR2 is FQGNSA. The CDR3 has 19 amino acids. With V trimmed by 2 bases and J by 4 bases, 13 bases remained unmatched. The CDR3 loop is CASSLRGGLAGGTYNEQFF. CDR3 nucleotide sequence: TGTGCCAGCAGCTTAAGGGGGGGGTTAGCGGGAGGGACTTACAATGAGCAGTTCTTC.

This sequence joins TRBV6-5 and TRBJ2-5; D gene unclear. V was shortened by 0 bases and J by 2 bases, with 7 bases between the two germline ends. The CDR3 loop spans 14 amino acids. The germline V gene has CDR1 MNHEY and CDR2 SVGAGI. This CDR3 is CASSYSPGQETQYF. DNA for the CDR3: TGTGCCAGCAGTTACTCCCCCGGGCAAGAGACCCAGTACTTC.

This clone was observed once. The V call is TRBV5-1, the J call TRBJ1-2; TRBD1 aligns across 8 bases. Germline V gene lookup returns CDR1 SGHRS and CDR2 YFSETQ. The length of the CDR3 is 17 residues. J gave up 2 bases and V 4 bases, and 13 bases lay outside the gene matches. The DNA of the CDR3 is TGCGCCAGCAGCGCCGGACAGGGAAAATACGACAACTATGGCTACACCTTC. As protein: CASSAGQGKYDNYGYTF.

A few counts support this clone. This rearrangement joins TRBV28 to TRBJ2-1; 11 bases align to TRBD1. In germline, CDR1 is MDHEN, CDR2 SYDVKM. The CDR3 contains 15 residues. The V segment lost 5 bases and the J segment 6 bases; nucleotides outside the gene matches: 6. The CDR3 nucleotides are TGTGCCAGCAGTACCCGGACAGGGGGCGGCAATGAGCAGTTCTTC. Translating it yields CASSTRTGGGNEQFF.

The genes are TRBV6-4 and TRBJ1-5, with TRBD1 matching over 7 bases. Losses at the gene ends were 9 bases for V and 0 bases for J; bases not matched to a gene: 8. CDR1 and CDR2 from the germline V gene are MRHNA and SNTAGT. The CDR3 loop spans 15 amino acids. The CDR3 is CASNPGQLSNQPQHF. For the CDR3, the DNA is TGTGCCAGTAATCCGGGACAGCTTAGCAATCAGCCCCAGCATTTT.